This T cell receptor (beta chain) came from a study of shared clonotypes between healthy human individuals. About the research overall: The donor group consisted of a couple of women and a few men, aged 18 to 49.

Negatively enriched CD4+ T cells were divided by CD45RA into naive and memory. Sequenced by immunoSEQ multiplex PCR; TCRdb stores in-frame clones only, minus some. This sample carries approximately 2.5 million clones, 85% to 95% of them seen once, and the ten largest clones take about 0.13%. This clone has a single count. This TCR was recovered from a man aged 18 to 29 in good health. Sequenced sample: naive CD4+ T cells sorted from blood. Subset in this sample: CD45RA+ positively selected.

The CDR3 DNA reads as TGTGCCAGCAGAAGAGGGACTAGCGGGGCTACAGATACGCAGTATTTT. It encodes CASRRGTSGATDTQYF. The rearrangement uses TRBV6-4 and TRBJ2-3; 13 bases are shared with TRBD2. Germline values: CDR1 MRHNA, CDR2 SNTAGT. The CDR3 is 16 amino acids. The V segment lost 6 bases and the J segment 3 bases; nucleotides outside the gene matches: 6.